The clone carrying this T cell receptor beta chain was seen just once. Its antigen is unidentified. The entry originates in a study of radiation and T cells in renal cell carcinoma. Regarding the study as a whole: Pretreatment tumor biopsies were lacking, so baseline clonotypes are unknown.

Profiling relied on immunoSEQ multiplex PCR, and the TCRdb table lists in-frame clones only, not all of them. The sample records some 72,000 clones, about 81% being singletons. V was cut by 3 bases and J by 3 bases, with 12 bases left in between. This CDR3 comprises 15 residues. Germline lookup yields CDR1 LNHDA and CDR2 SQIVND (reference sequence). Time point described: blood 2 weeks post-SBRT. Documented treatment: 15 Gy SBRT to primary tumor, nephrectomy 4 weeks later. This receptor was obtained from a man between 60 and 75 years old with renal cell carcinoma. The V gene is TRBV19, the J gene TRBJ2-1, with TRBD2 as a possible D gene (6 bases). This specimen consisted of blood, obtained from a patient whose treatment included radiotherapy and nephrectomy. The CDR3 sequence: CASSMGGTLYNEQFF. The CDR3 nucleotides are TGTGCCAGTAGTATGGGAGGTACCCTCTACAATGAGCAGTTCTTC.